This T cell receptor (beta chain) was sequenced during a study of CD8+ T cells in alopecia areata. Study outcomes and limitations: Amid tofacitinib therapy, many expanded lesional clones stayed present in scalp and blood.

From germline, CDR1 is SGHRS and CDR2 YFSETQ. Trimming stripped 4 bases from V and 12 bases from J, with 14 bases between. CDR3 size: 12 residues. Described treatment: oral pan-JAK inhibitor, 5-10 mg twice daily. A remark on this clone: The antigen is undetermined.

The authors extracted RNA and reverse transcribed it into cDNA as the sequencing template. Using immunoSEQ multiplex PCR, the repertoire was profiled, and TCRdb retains in-frame clones only, with some absent. This table holds about 200,000 clones, around three fifths found once. J is TRBJ2-1 and V is TRBV5-1; TRBD2 might be the D (6 bases). This clonotype originated in a human donor with alopecia areata. The sample here was CD4+ T cells sorted from blood, taken at week 4, from a patient treated with tofacitinib. The CDR3 sequence is CASSVGGEGQFF. The DNA for the CDR3 is TGCGCCAGCAGCGTGGGGGGAGAGGGGCAGTTCTTC.